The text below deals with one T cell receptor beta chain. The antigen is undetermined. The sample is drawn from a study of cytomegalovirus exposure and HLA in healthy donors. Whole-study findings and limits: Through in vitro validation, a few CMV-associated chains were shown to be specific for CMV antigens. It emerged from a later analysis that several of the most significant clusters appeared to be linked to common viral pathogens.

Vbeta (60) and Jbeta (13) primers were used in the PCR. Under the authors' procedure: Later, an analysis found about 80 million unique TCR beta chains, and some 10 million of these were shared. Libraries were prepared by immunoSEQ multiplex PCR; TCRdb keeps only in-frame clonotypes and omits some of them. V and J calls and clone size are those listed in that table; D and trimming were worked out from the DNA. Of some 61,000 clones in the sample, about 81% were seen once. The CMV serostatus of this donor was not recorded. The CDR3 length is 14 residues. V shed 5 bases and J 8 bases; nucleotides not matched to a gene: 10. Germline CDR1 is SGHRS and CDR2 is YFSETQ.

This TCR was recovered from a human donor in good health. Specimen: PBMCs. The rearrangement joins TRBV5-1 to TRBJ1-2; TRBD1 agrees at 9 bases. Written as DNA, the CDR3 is TGCGCCAGCAGTGCGGGACAGGGAGCAGAAGGCTACACCTTC. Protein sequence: CASSAGQGAEGYTF.